Below are 13 T cell receptor beta chains sequenced from a single sample in a study of blood T cell repertoires in COVID-19. TCRdb's table, derived via immunoSEQ multiplex PCR, lists solely in-frame clones and lacks some. The sample lists 300,000 to 350,000 clones, 90% occurring once. Sequenced: PBMCs or T cells enriched from blood (not recorded which). The receptor source for this set is a woman aged 18-35 years with acute COVID-19.

The chain joins TRBV28 to TRBJ1-1, with 10 bases matching TRBD1. V shed 6 bases, J shed 5 bases, and the junction held 9 bases outside the gene matches. The CDR3 contains 15 residues. Germline assignment: CDR1 MDHEN and CDR2 SYDVKM. The CDR3: CASSRPGQGTTEAFF. CDR3 DNA sequence: TGTGCCAGCAGCCGGCCGGGACAGGGGACAACTGAAGCTTTCTTT.

The CDR3 is CASSPEAGGYGYTF. CDR3 nucleotides: TGTGCCAGCTCACCGGAAGCAGGGGGCTATGGCTACACCTTC. This chain links TRBV18 with TRBJ1-2, with 7 bases aligning to TRBD1. V was pared by 3 bases and J by 4 bases, with 5 bases of the junction left unmatched. The CDR3 sequence is 14 residues long. Germline V lookup: CDR1 KGHSH, CDR2 LQKENI.

The rearrangement uses TRBV27 and TRBJ2-7; no clear D. The CDR3 contains 13 residues. V was shortened by 5 bases and J by 0 bases, with 8 bases between the two germline ends. Germline V gene sequence: CDR1 MNHEY, CDR2 SMNVEV (reference sequence). The CDR3 coding sequence is TGTGCCAGCAGTGAGGTCTACTCCTACGAGCAGTACTTC. Translated: CASSEVYSYEQYF.

The chain carries TRBV7-9 and TRBJ2-1; possibly TRBD2 for D (6 bases). From germline, CDR1 is SEHNR and CDR2 FQNEAQ (reference sequence). Deletions cut 5 bases from V and 10 bases from J, with 18 bases between. The CDR3 spans 14 residues. CDR3 amino acids: CASSRTRPGVEQFF. The CDR3 DNA reads as TGTGCCAGCAGCCGAACTAGACCGGGAGTAGAGCAGTTCTTC. Supplemented by reference TRBV7-9 and TRBJ2-1, the full variable domain reads DTGVSQNPRHKITKRGQNVTFRCDPISEHNRLYWYRQTLGQGPEFLTYFQNEAQLEKSRLLSDRFSAERPKGSFSTLEIQRTEQGDSAMYLCASSRTRPGVEQFFGPGTRLTVL.

V is TRBV7-9 and J is TRBJ1-4, with D possibly being TRBD1 (5 bases). Trimming shortened V by 5 bases and J by 4 bases, and 14 bases separated the two germline ends. Germline CDR1 is SEHNR and CDR2 is FQNEAQ (reference sequence). CDR3 length: 15 amino acids. The CDR3 is CASSPRGRINEKLFF. DNA of the CDR3: TGTGCCAGCAGCCCGCGGGGACGGATTAATGAAAAACTGTTTTTT.

The rearrangement joins TRBV14 to TRBJ2-7; 8 bases are a match to TRBD1. The germline gives CDR1 SGHDN, CDR2 FVKESK. The trim removed 5 bases at V and 4 bases at J, leaving 7 bases unmatched. The CDR3 extends over 14 amino acids. CDR3 bases: TGTGCCAGCAGCTTCTCAGGGGGCGGGTACGAGCAGTACTTC. This gives the protein CASSFSGGGYEQYF.

This CDR3 reads CASTATGSETKLFF. For the CDR3, the DNA is TGTGCCAGTACTGCGACAGGGTCAGAGACAAAACTGTTTTTT. The rearrangement uses TRBV19 and TRBJ1-4, with TRBD1 matching 7 bases. This CDR3 region has 14 residues. V dropped 7 bases and J dropped 10; count of bases not matched to a gene: 12. Per the germline V gene, CDR1 is LNHDA and CDR2 is SQIVND (reference sequence). Looking up the rest from reference TRBV19 and TRBJ1-4 gives the full variable domain: DGGITQSPKYLFRKEGQNVTLSCEQNLNHDAMYWYRQDPGQGLRLIYYSQIVNDFQKGDIAEGYSVSREKKESFPLTVTSAQKNPTAFYLCASTATGSETKLFFGSGTQLSVL.

This rearrangement joins TRBV19 to TRBJ2-7, with a weak D call TRBD2 (6 bases). Trimming took 5 bases from V and 5 from J, leaving 22 bases between them. Germline loops: CDR1 LNHDA, CDR2 SQIVND (reference sequence). The CDR3 totals 16 residues. The CDR3 spells CASSPRGRTKVDEQYF. The DNA of the CDR3 is TGTGCCAGTAGTCCCCGCGGCAGGACTAAGGTAGACGAGCAGTACTTC.

The chain has TRBV7-9 and TRBJ1-1, with 7 nucleotides matching TRBD1. The V gene end was trimmed by 8 bases and the J gene end by 4 bases; junction bases not matched to a gene: 10. The CDR3 has 14 amino acids. Germline loops: CDR1 SEHNR, CDR2 FQNEAQ (reference sequence). The CDR3 DNA sequence: TGTGCCAGCCGGGGAAATAAGGGGGCCACTGAAGCTTTCTTT. It is translated as CASRGNKGATEAFF.

The chain combines TRBV28 with TRBJ1-2, with 7 bases that match TRBD1. The germline CDR1 and CDR2 sequences are MDHEN and SYDVKM. After removal of 6 bases from V and 8 bases from J, the junction contained 9 bases not matched to a gene. The CDR3 contains 13 residues. Here the CDR3 reads CASSDLGGDGYTF. The CDR3 DNA sequence: TGTGCCAGCAGCGATCTAGGGGGCGACGGCTACACCTTC.

Comment on this clone: Other DNA sequences in the sample encode the same CDR3. The chain couples TRBV28 to TRBJ2-5, with 11 bases aligning to TRBD1. This CDR3 is built from 14 residues. The germline V gene encodes CDR1 MDHEN and CDR2 SYDVKM. Unmatched junction bases numbered 5, after V lost 6 bases and J lost 5 bases. CDR3 nucleotide sequence: TGTGCCAGCAGAGGACAGGGGGCTGGGGAGACCCAGTACTTC. Translated, it gives CASRGQGAGETQYF.

The gene calls are TRBV18 and TRBJ2-7, with a possible D match to TRBD2 (6 bases). CDR3 size: 16 residues. The V end was cut by 3 bases, the J end by 1 base, with 16 bases between. Germline loops: CDR1 KGHSH, CDR2 LQKENI. The CDR3 nucleotides read TGTGCCAGCTCACCCCTCCGGGACTTACGTTCCTACGAGCAGTACTTC. Translating gives CASSPLRDLRSYEQYF.

This chain uses TRBV14 with TRBJ2-7, with no clear D. The CDR3 is made up of 13 amino acids. Germline V gives CDR1 SGHDN, CDR2 FVKESK. Between the trimmed V and J ends, which lost 4 bases and 2 bases, there was a span of 9 bases. The CDR3 loop is CASSPWAAYEQYF. CDR3 DNA: TGTGCCAGCAGCCCCTGGGCAGCCTACGAGCAGTACTTC.